This T cell receptor (beta chain) was profiled in a study of cytomegalovirus exposure and HLA in healthy donors. Looking at the study overall: When 398 donors were genotyped, 81% of them were found to fall in the Caucasian-associated ancestry cluster.

Per germline, CDR1 SGHNT and CDR2 YYREEE (reference sequence). V was pared by 0 bases and J by 2 bases, with 6 bases of the junction left unmatched. This CDR3 region has 17 residues. The primer mix had 60 Vbeta and 13 Jbeta primers. Profiling relied on immunoSEQ multiplex PCR, and the TCRdb table lists in-frame clones only, not all of them. The data show about 130,000 clones, roughly 81% seen once. The chain uses TRBV5-4 and TRBJ2-2; 8 bases fit TRBD2. This receptor was obtained from a woman aged 30 to 39 in good health and CMV-seronegative. The sequencing sample was made of PBMCs. The CDR3 region is CASSLAGGRINTGELFF. The CDR3, as DNA: TGTGCCAGCAGCTTGGCTGGCGGGAGGATAAACACCGGGGAGCTGTTTTTT. Complete variable domain (other parts from reference TRBV5-4 and TRBJ2-2): ETGVTQSPTHLIKTRGQQVTLRCSSQSGHNTVSWYQQALGQGPQFIFQYYREEENGRGNFPPRFSGLQFPNYSSELNVNALELDDSALYLCASSLAGGRINTGELFFGEGSRLTVL.